This T cell receptor (beta chain) was retrieved from a study of regulatory T cells in long-lasting Graves disease. Whole-study findings and limits: Persistent Graves' patients showed a TCR diversity that was lower than that of newly diagnosed ones.

Documented time point: newly diagnosed GD, antithyroid drugs for less than 3 months. Following extraction of RNA from PBMCs, that RNA was used to make the TCR library. With respect to this clonotype: What it binds is not known.

Through Arm-PCR of CDR3 regions and iRepertoire HTBI primers, TCR beta libraries were built. A single record per CDR3 protein comes from TCRdb applying MiXCR to the multiplex PCR reads. Here the sample spans roughly 560,000 distinct CDR3 sequences, roughly a sixth being singletons. These data were also filed under a second study, of T cells in Graves' hyperthyroidism and ophthalmopathy. From that study: Patients aged 18 to 65 had newly diagnosed hyperthyroidism of under 2 months' duration.

The origin of this receptor is a woman aged 35 to 59 with Graves disease. The sample in question was peripheral blood mononuclear cells (PBMCs), obtained at new diagnosis, from a patient treated with antithyroid drugs.

The CDR3 sequence is CASSRQGGGHQPQHF. For the CDR3, the DNA is TGTGCCAGCAGTAGACAGGGGGGAGGGCATCAGCCCCAGCATTTT. The chain employs TRBV12-3 or TRBV12-4 and TRBJ1-5, with 9 nucleotides matching TRBD1. Trimming removed 5 bases from V and 5 bases from J; junction bases left unmatched: 7. The CDR3 runs 15 residues.